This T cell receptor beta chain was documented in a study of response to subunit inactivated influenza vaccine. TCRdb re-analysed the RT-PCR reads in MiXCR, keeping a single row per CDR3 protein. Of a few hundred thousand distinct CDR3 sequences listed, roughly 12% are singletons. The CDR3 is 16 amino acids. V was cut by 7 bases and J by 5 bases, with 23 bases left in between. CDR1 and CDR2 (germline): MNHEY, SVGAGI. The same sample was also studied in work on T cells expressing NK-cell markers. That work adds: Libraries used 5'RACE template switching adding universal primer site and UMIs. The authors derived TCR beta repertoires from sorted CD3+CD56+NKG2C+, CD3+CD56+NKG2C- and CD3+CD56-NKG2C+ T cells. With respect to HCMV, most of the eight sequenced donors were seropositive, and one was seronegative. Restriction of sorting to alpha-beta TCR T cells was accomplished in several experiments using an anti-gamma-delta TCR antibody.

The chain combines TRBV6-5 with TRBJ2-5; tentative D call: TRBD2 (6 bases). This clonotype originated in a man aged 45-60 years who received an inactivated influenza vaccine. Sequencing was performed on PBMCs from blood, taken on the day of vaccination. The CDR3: CASNSDPGLPWETQYF. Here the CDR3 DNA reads TGTGCCAGCAATTCCGATCCGGGACTGCCCTGGGAGACCCAGTACTTC.